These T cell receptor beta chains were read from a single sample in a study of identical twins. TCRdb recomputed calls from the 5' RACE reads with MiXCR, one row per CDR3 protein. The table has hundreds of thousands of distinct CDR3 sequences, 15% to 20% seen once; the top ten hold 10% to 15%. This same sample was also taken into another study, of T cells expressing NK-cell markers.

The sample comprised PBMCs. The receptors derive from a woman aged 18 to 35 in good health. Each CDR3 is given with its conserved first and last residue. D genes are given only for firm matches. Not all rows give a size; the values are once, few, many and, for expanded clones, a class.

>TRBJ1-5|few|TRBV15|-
TGTGCCACCAGCAGGAGGACAGATAGCAATCAGCCCCAGCATTTT
CATSRRTDSNQPQHF
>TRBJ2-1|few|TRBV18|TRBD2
TGTGCCAGCTCACCACTAGCGGGGATCTACAATGAGCAGTTCTTC
CASSPLAGIYNEQFF
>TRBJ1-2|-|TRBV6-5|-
TGTGCCAGCAAGACGAGGCTTCATGGCTACACCTTC
CASKTRLHGYTF
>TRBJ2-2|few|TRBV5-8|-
TGTGCCAGCACCCCACGGCTATTGAACACCGGGGAGCTGTTTTTT
CASTPRLLNTGELFF
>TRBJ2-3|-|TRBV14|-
TGTGCCAGCAGCTCAGGCGGGACCCGGTGGGGTACGCAGTATTTT
CASSSGGTRWGTQYF
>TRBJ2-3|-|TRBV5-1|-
TGCGCCAGCAGCTTTTCTAGAGCTAGCACAGATACGCAGTATTTT
CASSFSRASTDTQYF
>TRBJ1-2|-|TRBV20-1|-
TGCAGTGCTAGATCAACACGGCCGTATGGCTACACCTTC
CSARSTRPYGYTF
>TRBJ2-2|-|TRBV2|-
TGTGCCAGCAAGGCGCGGGATACCGGGGAGCTGTTTTTT
CASKARDTGELFF
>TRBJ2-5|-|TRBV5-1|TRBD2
TGCGCCAGCAGCTTCCGGCTCATTAGCGGGGGTATACAAGAGACCCAGTACTTC
CASSFRLISGGIQETQYF
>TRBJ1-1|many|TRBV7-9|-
TGTGCCAGCAGTTTAGGGGTCGGAGCTTTCTTT
CASSLGVGAFF
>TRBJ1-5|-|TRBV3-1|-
TGTGCCAGCAGCACGTGGTTGGATCAGCCCCAGCATTTT
CASSTWLDQPQHF
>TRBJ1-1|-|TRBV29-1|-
TGCAGCGGAACGGGCGGGGTGAACACTGAAGCTTTCTTT
CSGTGGVNTEAFF
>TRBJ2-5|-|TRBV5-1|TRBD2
TGCGCCAGCAGCTTGGAACTAGCGGGGCCCCAAGAGACCCAGTACTTC
CASSLELAGPQETQYF
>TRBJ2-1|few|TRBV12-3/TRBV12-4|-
TGTGCCAGCAGTTCCCGACGGGACAATGAGCAGTTCTTC
CASSSRRDNEQFF
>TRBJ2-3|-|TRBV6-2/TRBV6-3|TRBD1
TGTGCCAGCAGTGACCCCAGGACAGGGGCCACAGATACGCAGTATTTT
CASSDPRTGATDTQYF
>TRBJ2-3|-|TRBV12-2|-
TGTGCAAGTCGCTGTCGCCGGGGGACTACCCTCACAGATACGCAGTATTTT
CASRCRRGTTLTDTQYF
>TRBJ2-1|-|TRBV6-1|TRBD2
TGTGCCAGCACCGAAACTAGCGGGAGATATGAGCAGTTCTTC
CASTETSGRYEQFF
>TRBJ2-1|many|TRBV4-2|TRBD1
TGTGCCAGCAGCGAAGCGACAGGGTCCAATGAGCAGTTCTTC
CASSEATGSNEQFF
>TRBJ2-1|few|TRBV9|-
TGTGCCAGCAGCGTAGAAAGGGGGGGACTAAGGAGGAATGAGCAGTTCTTC
CASSVERGGLRRNEQFF
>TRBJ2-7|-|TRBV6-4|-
TGTGCCAGCAGTCACGAAATAGGCTACGAGCAGTACTTC
CASSHEIGYEQYF
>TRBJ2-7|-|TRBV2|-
TGTGCCAGCAGGGGGGACGGAACCTACGAGCAGTACTTC
CASRGDGTYEQYF
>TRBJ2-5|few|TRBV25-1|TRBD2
TGTGCCAGCACCCCCAACTCAGCGGGGACAGAGACCCAGTACTTC
CASTPNSAGTETQYF
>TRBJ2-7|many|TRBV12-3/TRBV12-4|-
TGTGCCAGCAGTTTAATCCCGCAGGGTCGCGAGTACTTC
CASSLIPQGREYF
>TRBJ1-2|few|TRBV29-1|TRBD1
TGCAGCGTTGAACACAGGGGGGGTGGCTACACCTTC
CSVEHRGGGYTF
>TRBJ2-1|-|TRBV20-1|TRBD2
TGCAGTGCCAACCACCTAGCGGGGGGGAACAATGAGCAGTTCTTC
CSANHLAGGNNEQFF
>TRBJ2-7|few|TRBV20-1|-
TGCAGTGCCCCCCTTGTCTACGAGCAGTACTTC
CSAPLVYEQYF
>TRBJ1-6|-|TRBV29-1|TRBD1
TGCAGCGTGTCATACGGGCAGGGGGATTCACCCCTCCACTTT
CSVSYGQGDSPLHF